This TCR beta chain comes out of a study of T-cell reconstitution after alpha-beta-depleted transplantation in children. The CDR3 length is 14 residues. V dropped 6 bases and J dropped 2 bases, with 11 bases sitting between them. From germline, CDR1 is SNHLY and CDR2 FYNNEI. Unique molecular identifiers were used to barcode this TCRbeta library. One entry per CDR3 protein results from TCRdb running MiXCR on the PCR reads. The table has fewer than 400,000 distinct CDR3 sequences, 20% seen once; the top ten hold approximately 3.9%. This clonotype was counted between two and nine times. Source: PBMCs from the stem cell graft donor, taken from the stem cell graft. This chain joins TRBV2 and TRBJ2-1; maybe TRBD1 (5 bases). The source is a human donor who donated a stem cell graft to a child with acute myeloid leukemia. The CDR3 coding sequence is TGTGCCAGCAGAGGGGTTCTTGCCTACAATGAGCAGTTCTTC. It yields the protein CASRGVLAYNEQFF.